The present entry profiles one TCR beta chain with its context. What it binds is unknown. The data are from a study of shared clonotypes between healthy human individuals. Repertoires were generated with immunoSEQ multiplex PCR, while TCRdb's copy carries only in-frame clones and drops some. This repertoire shows 600,000 to 750,000 clones, approximately 75% found once; its top ten account for approximately 1.8%. The study's findings and limits: Sorted-subset samples were not fully sequenced, rarefaction indicated. Donor scarcity curtailed the genetic and exposure-history diversity represented herein.

Trimming pared 4 bases from V and 5 bases from J, leaving 6 bases between. This CDR3 is 12 amino acids long. The V gene's germline CDR1 is MDHEN and CDR2 SYDVKM. Sequenced input: memory CD4+ T cells sorted from blood. Subset denoted: CD45RA-negative fraction. This TCR was recovered from a woman younger than 45 in good health. The chain is built from TRBV28 and TRBJ1-5; D is ambiguous. CDR3 nucleotides: TGTGCCAGCAGTTCAGGTTATCAGCCCCAGCATTTT. Translation: CASSSGYQPQHF. The full variable domain, in which reference TRBV28 and TRBJ1-5 provide the parts outside the CDR3, is DVKVTQSSRYLVKRTGEKVFLECVQDMDHENMFWYRQDPGLGLRLIYFSYDVKMKEKGDIPEGYSVSREKKERFSLILESASTNQTSMYLCASSSGYQPQHFGDGTRLSIL.